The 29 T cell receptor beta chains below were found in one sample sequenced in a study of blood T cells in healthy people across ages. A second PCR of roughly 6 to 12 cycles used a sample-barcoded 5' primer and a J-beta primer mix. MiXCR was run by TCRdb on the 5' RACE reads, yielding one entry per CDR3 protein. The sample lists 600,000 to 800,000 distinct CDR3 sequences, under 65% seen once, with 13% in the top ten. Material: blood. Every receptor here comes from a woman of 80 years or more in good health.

The CDR3 is CASSQYGTGDTEAFF. The DNA for the CDR3 is TGTGCCAGCAGCCAATACGGGACAGGGGACACTGAAGCTTTCTTT. This sequence joins TRBV14 and TRBJ1-1, with TRBD1 matching 10 bases. Trimming at V came to 2 bases and at J to 3 bases, leaving 3 bases not matched to a gene. Germline CDR1 and CDR2: SGHDN and FVKESK. This CDR3 is 15 amino acids long.

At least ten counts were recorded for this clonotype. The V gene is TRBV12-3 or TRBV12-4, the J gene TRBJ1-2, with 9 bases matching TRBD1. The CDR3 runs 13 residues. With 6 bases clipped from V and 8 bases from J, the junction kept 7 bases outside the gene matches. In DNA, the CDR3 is TGTGCCAGCAGACCCACAGGGGGCGAGGGCTACACCTTC. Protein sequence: CASRPTGGEGYTF.

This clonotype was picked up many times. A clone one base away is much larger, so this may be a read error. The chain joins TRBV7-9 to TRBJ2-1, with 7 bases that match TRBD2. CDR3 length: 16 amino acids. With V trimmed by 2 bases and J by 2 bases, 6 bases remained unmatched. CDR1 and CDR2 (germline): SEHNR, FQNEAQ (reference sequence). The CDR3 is CASSLWVSGAYNEQFF. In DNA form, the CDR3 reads TGTGCCAGCAGCTTATGGGTGAGCGGGGCCTACAATGAGCAGTTCTTC.

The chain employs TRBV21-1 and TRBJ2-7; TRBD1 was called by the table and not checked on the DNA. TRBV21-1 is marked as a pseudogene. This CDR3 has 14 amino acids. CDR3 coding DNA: TGTGCCAGGGGGAGGGACAGGTCTCCCTACGAGCAGTACTTC. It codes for CARGRDRSPYEQYF.

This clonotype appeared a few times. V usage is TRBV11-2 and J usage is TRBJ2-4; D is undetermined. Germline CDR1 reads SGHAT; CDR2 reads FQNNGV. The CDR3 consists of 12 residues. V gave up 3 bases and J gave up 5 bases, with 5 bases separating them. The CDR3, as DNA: TGTGCCAGCAGCTTGGATCAAAACATTCAGTACTTC. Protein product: CASSLDQNIQYF.

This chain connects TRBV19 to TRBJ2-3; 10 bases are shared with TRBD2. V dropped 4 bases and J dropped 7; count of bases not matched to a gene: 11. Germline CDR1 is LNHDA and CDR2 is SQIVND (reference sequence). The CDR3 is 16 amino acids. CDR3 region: CASSTVQRGGTNTQYF. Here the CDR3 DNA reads TGTGCCAGTAGTACCGTTCAGCGGGGGGGAACGAATACGCAGTATTTT.

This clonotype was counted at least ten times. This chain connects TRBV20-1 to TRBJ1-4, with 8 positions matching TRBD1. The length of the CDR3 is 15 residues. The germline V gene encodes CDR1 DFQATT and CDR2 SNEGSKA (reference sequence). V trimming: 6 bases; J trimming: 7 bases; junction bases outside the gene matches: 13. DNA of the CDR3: TGCAGTGCATGGGGCAGGGGGCCTTCTGGTGAAAAACTGTTTTTT. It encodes CSAWGRGPSGEKLFF.

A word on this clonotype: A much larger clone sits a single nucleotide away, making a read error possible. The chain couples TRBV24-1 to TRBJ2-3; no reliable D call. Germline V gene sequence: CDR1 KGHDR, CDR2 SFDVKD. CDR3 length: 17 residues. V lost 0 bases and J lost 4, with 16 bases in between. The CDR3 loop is CATSDLNLGLAADTQYF. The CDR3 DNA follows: TGTGCCACCAGTGATTTGAATTTAGGGCTGGCCGCAGATACGCAGTATTTT.

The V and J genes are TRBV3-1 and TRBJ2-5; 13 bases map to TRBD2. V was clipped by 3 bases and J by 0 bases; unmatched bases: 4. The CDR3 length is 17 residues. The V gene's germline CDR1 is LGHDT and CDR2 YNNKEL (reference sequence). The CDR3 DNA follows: TGTGCCAGCAGCCATCTTGGACTAGCGGGGGACCAAGAGACCCAGTACTTC. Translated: CASSHLGLAGDQETQYF.

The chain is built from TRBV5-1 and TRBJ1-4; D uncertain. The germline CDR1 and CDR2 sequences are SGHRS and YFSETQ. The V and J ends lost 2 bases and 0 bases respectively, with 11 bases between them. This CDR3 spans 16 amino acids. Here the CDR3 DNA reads TGCGCCAGCAGCTTCCTCCAGACTGCAACTAATGAAAAACTGTTTTTT. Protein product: CASSFLQTATNEKLFF.

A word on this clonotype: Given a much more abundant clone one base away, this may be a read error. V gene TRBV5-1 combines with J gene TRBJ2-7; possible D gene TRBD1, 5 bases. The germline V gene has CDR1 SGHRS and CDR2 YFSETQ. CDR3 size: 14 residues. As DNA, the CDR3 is TGCGTCAGCAGCCTCCAAGGGGAATCCTACGAGCAGTACTTC. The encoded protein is CVSSLQGESYEQYF.

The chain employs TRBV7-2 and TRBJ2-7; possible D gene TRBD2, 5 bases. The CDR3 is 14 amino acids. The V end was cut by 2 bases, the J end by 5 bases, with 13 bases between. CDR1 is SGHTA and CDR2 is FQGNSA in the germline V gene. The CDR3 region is CASSLRPGSDEQYF. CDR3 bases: TGTGCCAGCAGCTTACGGCCGGGGTCAGACGAGCAGTACTTC. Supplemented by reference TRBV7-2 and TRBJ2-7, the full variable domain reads GAGVSQSPSNKVTEKGKDVELRCDPISGHTALYWYRQSLGQGLEFLIYFQGNSAPDKSGLPSDRFSAERTGGSVSTLTIQRTQQEDSAVYLCASSLRPGSDEQYFGPGTRLTVT.

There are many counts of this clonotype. The CDR3: CSVDLRGLSLPYEQYF. Here the CDR3 DNA reads TGCAGCGTTGATCTAAGAGGACTTTCCCTTCCCTACGAGCAGTACTTC. This chain uses TRBV29-1 with TRBJ2-7; perhaps TRBD2 as D (5 bases). The ends were cut back, 3 bases at V and 2 bases at J, with 20 bases in the middle. Germline V CDR1 and CDR2: SQVTM, ANQGSEA. This CDR3 comprises 16 residues.

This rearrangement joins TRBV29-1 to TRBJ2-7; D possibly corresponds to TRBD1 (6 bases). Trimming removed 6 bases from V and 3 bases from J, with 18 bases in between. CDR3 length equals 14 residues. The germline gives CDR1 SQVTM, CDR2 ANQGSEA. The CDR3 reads CSVTFGSGVYEQYF. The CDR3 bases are TGCAGCGTGACGTTCGGGTCAGGGGTCTACGAGCAGTACTTC.

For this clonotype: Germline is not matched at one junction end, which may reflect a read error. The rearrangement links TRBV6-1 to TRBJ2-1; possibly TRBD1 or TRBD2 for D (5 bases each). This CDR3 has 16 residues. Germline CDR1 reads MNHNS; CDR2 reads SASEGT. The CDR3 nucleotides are TGTGCCTGCAGTGAGACGATTCGGGGCTCCTACAAGGAGCAGTTCTTC. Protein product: CACSETIRGSYKEQFF.

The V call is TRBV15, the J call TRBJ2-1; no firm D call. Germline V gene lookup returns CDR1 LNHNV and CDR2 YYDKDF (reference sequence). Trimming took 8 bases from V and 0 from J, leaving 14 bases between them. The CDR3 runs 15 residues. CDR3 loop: CATRSDRSSYNEQFF. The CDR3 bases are TGTGCCACCCGTTCGGATCGTAGCTCCTACAATGAGCAGTTCTTC. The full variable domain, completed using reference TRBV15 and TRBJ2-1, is DAMVIQNPRYQVTQFGKPVTLSCSQTLNHNVMYWYQQKSSQAPKLLFHYYDKDFNNEADTPDNFQSRRPNTSFCFLDIRSPGLGDTAMYLCATRSDRSSYNEQFFGPGTRLTVL.

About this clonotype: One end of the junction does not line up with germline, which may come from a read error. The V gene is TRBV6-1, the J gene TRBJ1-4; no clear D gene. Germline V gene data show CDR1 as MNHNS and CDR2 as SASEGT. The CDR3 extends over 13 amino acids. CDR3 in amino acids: CASNDPGREKPFF. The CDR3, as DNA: TGTGCCAGCAACGACCCCGGGCGGGAAAAACCGTTTTTT.

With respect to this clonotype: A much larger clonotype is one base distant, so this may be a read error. CDR3 loop: CASSPKARVGEQYF. The CDR3 coding sequence is TGTGCCAGCAGCCCGAAGGCAAGGGTGGGAGAGCAGTACTTC. This rearrangement joins TRBV7-9 to TRBJ2-5, with D tentatively TRBD2 (5 bases). The V and J ends lost 5 bases and 11 bases respectively, with 21 bases between them. This CDR3 comprises 14 residues. Germline V gene lookup returns CDR1 SEHNR and CDR2 FQNEAQ (reference sequence).

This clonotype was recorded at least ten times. This CDR3 is CASSVAQDQPQHF. In DNA form, the CDR3 reads TGTGCCAGCAGCGTAGCGCAGGATCAGCCCCAGCATTTT. The chain joins TRBV9 to TRBJ1-5; D remains ambiguous. The CDR3 loop spans 13 amino acids. CDR1 SGDLS and CDR2 YYNGEE come from the germline V gene. V was pared by 0 bases and J by 5 bases, with 6 bases between.

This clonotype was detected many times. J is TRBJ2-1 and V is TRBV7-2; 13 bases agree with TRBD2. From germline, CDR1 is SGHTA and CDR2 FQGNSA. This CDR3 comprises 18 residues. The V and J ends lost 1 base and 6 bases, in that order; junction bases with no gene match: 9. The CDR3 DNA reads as TGTGCCAGCAGCTTAGTACTAGCGGGAGGGGTAATGGGCAATGAGCAGTTCTTC. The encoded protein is CASSLVLAGGVMGNEQFF.

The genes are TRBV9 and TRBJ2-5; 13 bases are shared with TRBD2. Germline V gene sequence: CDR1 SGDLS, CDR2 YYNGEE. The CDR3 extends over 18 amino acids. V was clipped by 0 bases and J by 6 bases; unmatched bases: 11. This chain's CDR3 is CASSVGLAGGPSKKTQYF. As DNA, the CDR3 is TGTGCCAGCAGCGTAGGACTAGCGGGGGGACCAAGCAAAAAGACCCAGTACTTC.

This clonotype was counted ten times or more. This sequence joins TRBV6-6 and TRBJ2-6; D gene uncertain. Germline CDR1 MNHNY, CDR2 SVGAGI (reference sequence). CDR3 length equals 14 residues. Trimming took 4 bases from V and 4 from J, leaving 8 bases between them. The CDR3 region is CASSSVGGANVLTF. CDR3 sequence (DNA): TGTGCCAGCAGTTCCGTTGGAGGGGCCAACGTCCTGACTTTC.

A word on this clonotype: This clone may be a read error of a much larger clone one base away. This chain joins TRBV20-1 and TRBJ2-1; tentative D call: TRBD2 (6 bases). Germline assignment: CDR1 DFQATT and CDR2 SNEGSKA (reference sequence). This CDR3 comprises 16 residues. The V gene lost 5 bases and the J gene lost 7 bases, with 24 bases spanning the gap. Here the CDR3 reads CSASRCNDLAPNEQFF. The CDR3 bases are TGCAGTGCTTCACGCTGCAACGATCTAGCGCCTAATGAGCAGTTCTTC.

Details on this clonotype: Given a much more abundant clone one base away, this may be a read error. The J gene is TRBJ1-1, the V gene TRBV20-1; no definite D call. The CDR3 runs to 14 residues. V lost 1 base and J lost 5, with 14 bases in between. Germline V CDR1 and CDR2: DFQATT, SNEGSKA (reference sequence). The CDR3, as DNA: TGCAGTGCTAGAGTTAAGTGGGGAGGGACTGAAGCTTTCTTT. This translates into CSARVKWGGTEAFF.

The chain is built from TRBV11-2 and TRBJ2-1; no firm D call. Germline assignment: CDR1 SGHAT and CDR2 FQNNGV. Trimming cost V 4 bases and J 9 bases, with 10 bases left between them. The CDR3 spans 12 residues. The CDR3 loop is CASSSPDGEQFF. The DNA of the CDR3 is TGTGCCAGCAGCTCCCCGGATGGTGAGCAGTTCTTC.

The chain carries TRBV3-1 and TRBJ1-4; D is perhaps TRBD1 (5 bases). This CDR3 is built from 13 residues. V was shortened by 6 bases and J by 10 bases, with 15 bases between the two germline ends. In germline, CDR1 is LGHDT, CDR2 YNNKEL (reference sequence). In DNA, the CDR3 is TGTGCCAGCAGTTCCGGGGCGTCTATAAAACTGTTTTTT. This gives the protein CASSSGASIKLFF.

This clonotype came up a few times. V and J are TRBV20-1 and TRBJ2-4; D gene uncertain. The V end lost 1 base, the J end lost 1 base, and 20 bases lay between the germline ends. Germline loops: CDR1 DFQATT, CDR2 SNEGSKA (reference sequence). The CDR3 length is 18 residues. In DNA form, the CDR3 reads TGCAGTGCTAGAGGAGCCCCGGACGGCGAAGGGGCCAAAAACATTCAGTACTTC. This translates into CSARGAPDGEGAKNIQYF.

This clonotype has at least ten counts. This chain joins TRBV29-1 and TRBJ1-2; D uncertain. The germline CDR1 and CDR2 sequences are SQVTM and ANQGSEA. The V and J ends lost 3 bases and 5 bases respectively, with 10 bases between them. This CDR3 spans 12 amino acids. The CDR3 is CSVEFGSYGYTF. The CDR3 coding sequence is TGCAGCGTTGAGTTCGGCAGTTATGGCTACACCTTC.

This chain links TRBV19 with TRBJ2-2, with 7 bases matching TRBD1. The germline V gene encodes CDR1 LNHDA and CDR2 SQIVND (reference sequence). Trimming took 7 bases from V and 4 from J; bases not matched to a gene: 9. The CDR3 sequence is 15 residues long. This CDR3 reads CASNDQQGSTGELFF. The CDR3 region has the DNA TGTGCCAGTAACGACCAACAGGGGAGCACCGGGGAGCTGTTTTTT. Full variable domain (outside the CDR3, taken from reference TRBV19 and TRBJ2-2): DGGITQSPKYLFRKEGQNVTLSCEQNLNHDAMYWYRQDPGQGLRLIYYSQIVNDFQKGDIAEGYSVSREKKESFPLTVTSAQKNPTAFYLCASNDQQGSTGELFFGEGSRLTVL.